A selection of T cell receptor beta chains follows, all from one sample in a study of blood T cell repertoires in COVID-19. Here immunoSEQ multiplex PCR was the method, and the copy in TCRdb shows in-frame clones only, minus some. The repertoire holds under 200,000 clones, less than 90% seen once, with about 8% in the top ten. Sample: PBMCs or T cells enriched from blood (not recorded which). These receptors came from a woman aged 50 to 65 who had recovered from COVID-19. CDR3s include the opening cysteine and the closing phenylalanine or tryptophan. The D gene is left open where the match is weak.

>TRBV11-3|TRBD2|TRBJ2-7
CASSSGRTSGREQYF
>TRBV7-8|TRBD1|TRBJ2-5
CASSLDRGRETQYF
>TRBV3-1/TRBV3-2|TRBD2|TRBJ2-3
CASSQTSGPPDTQYF
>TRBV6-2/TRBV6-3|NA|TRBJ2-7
CASSFTEYEQYF
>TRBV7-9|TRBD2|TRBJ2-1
CASSLASGVQFF
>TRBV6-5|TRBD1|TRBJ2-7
CASSHRGRGAGEQYF
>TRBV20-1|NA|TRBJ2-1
CSASRGGPNEQFF
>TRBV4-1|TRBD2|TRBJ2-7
CASSQDASGSTYEQYF
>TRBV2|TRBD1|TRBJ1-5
CASSRDRLSNQPQHF
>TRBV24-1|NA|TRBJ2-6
CATSDRGALIVSGANVLTF
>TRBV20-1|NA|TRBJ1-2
CSVTGGGYTF
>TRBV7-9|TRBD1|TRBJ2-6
CASSLTQGTGANVLTF
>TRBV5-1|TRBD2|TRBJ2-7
CASSSTKITSGRTYEQYF
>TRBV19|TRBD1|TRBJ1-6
CASNAGTANSPLHF
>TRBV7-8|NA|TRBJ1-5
CASSLEQRLYSNQPQHF
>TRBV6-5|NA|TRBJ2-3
CASSRQSRDTQYF
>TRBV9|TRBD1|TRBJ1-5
CASSASDRAKPQHF
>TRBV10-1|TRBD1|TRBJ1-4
CANRTGSLSGEKLFF
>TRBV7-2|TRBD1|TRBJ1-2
CASSFNRDRGNGYTF
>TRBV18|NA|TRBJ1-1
CASSLSVSNTEAFF
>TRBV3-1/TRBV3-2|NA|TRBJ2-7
CASSQGAGNSYEQYF
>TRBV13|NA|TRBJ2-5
CASSHQGGEPTQYF
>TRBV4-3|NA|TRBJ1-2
CASSPTGPKTYGYTF
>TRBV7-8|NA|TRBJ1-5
CASSPTGPGVPQHF
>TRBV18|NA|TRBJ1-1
CASSQTSTGLGLSEAFF
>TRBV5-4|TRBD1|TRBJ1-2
CASFFTGGGGYTF
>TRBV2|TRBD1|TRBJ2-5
CASSEGWDRETQYF
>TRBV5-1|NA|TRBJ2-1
CASSLSGENEQFF
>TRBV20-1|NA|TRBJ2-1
CSASLRGSYNEQFF
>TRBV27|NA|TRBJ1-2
CASQPREDYGYTF
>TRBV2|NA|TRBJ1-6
CASSEGLSSYNSPLHF
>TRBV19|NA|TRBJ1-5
CASSLREGNQPQHF
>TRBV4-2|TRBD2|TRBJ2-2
CASSHRGGGTGELFF
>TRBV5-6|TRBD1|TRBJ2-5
CASSLERGGLETQYF
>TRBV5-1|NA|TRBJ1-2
CASSPPLTANYGYTF
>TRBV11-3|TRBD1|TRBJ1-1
CASSPTERQGKVAEAFF
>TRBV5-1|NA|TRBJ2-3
CASSGTAIDTQYF
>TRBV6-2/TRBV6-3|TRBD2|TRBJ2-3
CASGQRGVSTDTQYF
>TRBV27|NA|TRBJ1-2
CASSFQGSSGYTF
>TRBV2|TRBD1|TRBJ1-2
CASSLQGGRNGYTF
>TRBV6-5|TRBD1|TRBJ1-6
CASSSGTAYNSPLHF